These 2 T cell receptor beta chains share one sample of origin, sequenced in a study of tumor-infiltrating lymphocytes in primary liver carcinoma (dated by TCRdb to 2016 to 2017). The instrument was an Illumina HiSeq 2500. TCRbeta-specific cDNA was reverse-transcribed from approximately 500 ng total RNA using a constant-region primer and ProtoScript II reverse transcriptase. TCRbeta libraries were built with three nested multiplex PCR rounds, a slightly modified ARM-PCR procedure. Each of the first two PCR rounds ran for 9 to 10 cycles using multiplex TRBV1-TRBV30 forward primers together with a Cbeta reverse primer. In-frame beta chains were kept once TCRdb had trimmed the public reads at Q25 with fastp and called clones with MiXCR. Each record represents a unique CDR3 protein, reported with the most common genes and DNA among its rows. Present in this sample are about 210,000 distinct CDR3 sequences, about 85% of which were seen just once. The ten top clones hold 15% to 20% of the sample.

Total RNA and DNA were co-extracted from about 19-30 mg of bulk tissue with the AllPrep DNA/RNA mini kit, without cell sorting. Sequenced: tumor tissue from primary liver carcinoma. These receptors came from a middle-aged man with primary liver carcinoma and hepatitis B virus infection.

For this clonotype: An end of the junction does not agree with germline; a read error may underlie this. CDR3 nucleotide sequence: TGCAGCGTGTCGGGACAGGGGGCCGACAACTATGGCTACTCCTTC. This translates into CSVSGQGADNYGYSF. This chain joins TRBV29-1 and TRBJ1-2; 12 nucleotides line up with TRBD1. The CDR3 extends over 15 amino acids. Germline V gives CDR1 SQVTM, CDR2 ANQGSEA. The complete variable domain, with remaining parts taken from reference TRBV29-1 and TRBJ1-2, reads SAVISQKPSRDICQRGTSLTIQCQVDSQVTMMFWYRQQPGQSLTLIATANQGSEATYESGFVIDKFPISRPNLTFSTLTVSNMSPEDSSIYLCSVSGQGADNYGYSFGSGTRLTVV.

On this clonotype itself: A much larger clone lies a single base off, so this may be a read error. The chain is built from TRBV30 and TRBJ1-1; no definite D call. CDR3 length: 13 residues. Per germline, CDR1 GTSNPN and CDR2 SVGIG (reference sequence). The CDR3 is CAWTVWTNTEALF. The CDR3 region has the DNA TGTGCCTGGACGGTTTGGACGAACACTGAAGCTCTCTTT.